This T cell receptor beta chain appears in the sequencing data of a study of CD8+ T cells in alopecia areata. General study points: Patients shared TCRs less clearly than mice did, possibly for HLA-related reasons. Normal scalp showed lower clonality than lesional scalp, especially alopecia totalis/universalis.

Germline V gene lookup returns CDR1 KGHSH and CDR2 LQKENI. Trimming removed 1 base from V and 10 bases from J, with 20 bases in between. The CDR3 extends over 16 amino acids. About this clone itself: The antigen is not known.

Once RNA had been extracted, it was reverse transcribed into cDNA to act as the sequencing template. This table comes from immunoSEQ multiplex PCR, and its TCRdb copy is limited to in-frame clones, with some not included. The repertoire consists of about 20,000 clones, with roughly 60% occurring once and the leading ten covering 4.5%. CD25+CD127- cells were sorted from CD4+ cells in four to six patients. This chain links TRBV18 with TRBJ2-1, with unresolved D. The sequence derives from a human donor with alopecia areata. Source material: CD4+ Tregs sorted from blood. Here the CDR3 DNA reads TGTGCCAGCTCACCACGGAATACCCAGACTTCCCCAGAGCAGTTCTTC. Protein sequence: CASSPRNTQTSPEQFF.